This T cell receptor beta chain emerged from a study of T cell responses to AZD1222 COVID-19 vaccine. Study conclusions and caveats: There were mostly white British donors and more females than males, and clonal diversity was possibly underestimated.

The protocol was immunoSEQ multiplex PCR, while the TCRdb copy is restricted to in-frame clones and leaves out a portion. The sample includes 150,000 or so clones, about 90% of them seen just once. Of note for this clone: Antigen: not known.

The sequence was obtained from an adult who received the AZD1222 COVID-19 vaccine. Sequencing was performed on peripheral blood, taken 28 days after the second AZD1222 dose.

The CDR3 sequence is CASSLAGRQGSYGYTF. The CDR3 nucleotides read TGTGCCAGCAGCTTAGCGGGGAGACAGGGCTCCTATGGCTACACCTTC. This chain uses TRBV7-2 with TRBJ1-2, with 7 positions matching TRBD1. Trimming removed 0 bases from V and 4 bases from J; junction bases left unmatched: 8. This CDR3 spans 16 amino acids. Germline loops: CDR1 SGHTA, CDR2 FQGNSA. Based on the CDR3 plus reference TRBV7-2 and TRBJ1-2, the full variable domain is GAGVSQSPSNKVTEKGKDVELRCDPISGHTALYWYRQSLGQGLEFLIYFQGNSAPDKSGLPSDRFSAERTGGSVSTLTIQRTQQEDSAVYLCASSLAGRQGSYGYTFGSGTRLTVV.